The sequence of this T cell receptor (beta chain) was determined in a study of T cells in Graves' hyperthyroidism and ophthalmopathy. Across the study: Peripheral blood was secured at the point of initial diagnosis, before any treatment.

The V end was cut by 2 bases, the J end by 2 bases, with 18 bases between. The CDR3 extends over 18 amino acids. Germline V gene sequence: CDR1 ENHRY, CDR2 SYGVKD. The diagnoses drew upon clinical symptoms, serum thyroxine and TRAb, thyroid ultrasound and orbital computed tomography. In this sample, this clonotype turned up a few times. The CDR3 regions of TCR beta were amplified from RNA transcripts. An initial round of RT-PCR targeting the TCR CDR3 relied on the HTBI primer set. TCRdb re-called the multiplex PCR reads through MiXCR, storing one row per CDR3 protein. Of more than 350,000 distinct CDR3 sequences in the sample, 15% were seen once.

V is TRBV10-3 and J is TRBJ2-2; perhaps TRBD2 as D (5 bases). Sequencing input: blood. The sequence came from a woman aged 30 to 39 with Graves' hyperthyroidism. CDR3 coding DNA: TGTGCCATCAGTGAGACCCGCGGAGCCGGGATTAACACCGGGGAGCTGTTTTTT. Residues: CAISETRGAGINTGELFF.